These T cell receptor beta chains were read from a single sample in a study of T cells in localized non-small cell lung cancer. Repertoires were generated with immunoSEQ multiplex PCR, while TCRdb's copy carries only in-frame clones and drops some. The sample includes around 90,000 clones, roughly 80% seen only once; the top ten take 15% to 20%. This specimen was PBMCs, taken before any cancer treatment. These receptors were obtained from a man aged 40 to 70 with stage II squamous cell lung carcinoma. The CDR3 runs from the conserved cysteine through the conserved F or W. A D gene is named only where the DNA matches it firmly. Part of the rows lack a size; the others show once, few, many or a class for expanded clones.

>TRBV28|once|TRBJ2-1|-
TGTGCCACCTCGGAGGGCCAACTATACAATGAGCAGTTCTTC
CATSEGQLYNEQFF
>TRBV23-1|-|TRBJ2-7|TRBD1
TGCGCCAGAAGAGACTATATACAGGGGAAAAGGGGAGAGCAGTACTTC
CARRDYIQGKRGEQYF
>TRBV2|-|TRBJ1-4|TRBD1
TGTGCCAGCAGGGGGACAGGGAATGGAAAACTGTTTTTT
CASRGTGNGKLFF
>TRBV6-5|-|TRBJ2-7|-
TGTGCCAGCAGTGGGGCCTCCGCGTACGAGCAGTACTTC
CASSGASAYEQYF
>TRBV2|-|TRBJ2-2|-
TGTGCCAGCAAGAGGGAGGGGGTTAACGGGGAGCTGTTTTTT
CASKREGVNGELFF
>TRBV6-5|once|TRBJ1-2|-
TGTGCCAGCAGTTACTCGTACAGGTCTAACTATGGCTACACCTTC
CASSYSYRSNYGYTF
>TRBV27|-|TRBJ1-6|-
TGTGCCAGCAGTCGGAAGGACTATTCACCCCTCCACTTT
CASSRKDYSPLHF
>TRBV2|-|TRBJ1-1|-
TGTGCCAGCAGTGATCCGGGGGGCTTCCTAAGAATCACTGAAGCTTTCTTT
CASSDPGGFLRITEAFF
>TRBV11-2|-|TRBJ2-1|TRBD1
TGTGCCAGCAGAGAGACCGGGACAGGATACAATGAGCAGTTCTTC
CASRETGTGYNEQFF
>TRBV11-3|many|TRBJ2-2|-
TGTGCCAGCTCAGAGGGCGGGGGCCGGGAGCTGTTTTTT
CASSEGGGRELFF
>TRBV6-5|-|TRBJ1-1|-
TGTGCCATCAGTGGCCGAGGCAGCAACACTGAAGCTTTCTTT
CAISGRGSNTEAFF
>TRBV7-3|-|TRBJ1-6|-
TGTGCCAGCAGCTCCGACAGAAATTCACCCCTCCACTTT
CASSSDRNSPLHF
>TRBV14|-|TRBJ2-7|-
TGTGCCAGCAGCCGGGCGGGGAGGTTCAACGAGCAGTACTTC
CASSRAGRFNEQYF
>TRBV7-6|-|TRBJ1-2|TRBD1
TGTGCCAGCAGCTTCGAGGGACAGGGGCATGGCTACACCTTC
CASSFEGQGHGYTF
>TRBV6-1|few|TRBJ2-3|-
TGTGCCAGCAGTGTGATTAGCACAGATACGCAGTATTTT
CASSVISTDTQYF
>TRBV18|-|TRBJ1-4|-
TGTGCCAGCTCCTTAACACCCGCCGCTAATGAAAAACTGTTTTTT
CASSLTPAANEKLFF
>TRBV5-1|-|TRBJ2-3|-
TGCGCCAGCAGCTACGCCGCTAGCACAGATACGCAGTATTTT
CASSYAASTDTQYF
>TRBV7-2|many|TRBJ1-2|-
TGTGCCAGCAGCGGCCGGTTCGATGGCTACACCTTC
CASSGRFDGYTF
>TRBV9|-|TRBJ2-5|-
TGTGCCAGCAGCCCTGGAGGAGGGGGGGAGACCCAGTACTTC
CASSPGGGGETQYF
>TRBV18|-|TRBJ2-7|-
TGTGCCAGCTCACCAAATCCAGGAGGCTACGAGCAGTACTTC
CASSPNPGGYEQYF
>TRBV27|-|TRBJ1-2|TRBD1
TGTGCCAGCAGTTTCATCGGTGCAGGGGGCAAGGCCACTAACTATGGCTACACCTTC
CASSFIGAGGKATNYGYTF
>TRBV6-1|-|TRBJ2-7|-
TGTGCCAGCAGTGACCAGGGCTCCTACGAGCAGTACTTC
CASSDQGSYEQYF
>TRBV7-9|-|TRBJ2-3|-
TGTGCCAGCAGCTTTGCAGGTCCCACAGATACGCAGTATTTT
CASSFAGPTDTQYF
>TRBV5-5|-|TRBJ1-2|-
TGTGCCAGCAGCTTGTGGGAGCTTGGCTACACCTTC
CASSLWELGYTF
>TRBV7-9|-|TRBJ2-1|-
TGTGCCAGCAGTCAACGGGGACTGGACAATGAGCAGTTCTTC
CASSQRGLDNEQFF
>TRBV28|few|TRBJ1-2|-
TGTGCCAGCAAGGGAACGGGAACTAACTATGGCTACACCTTC
CASKGTGTNYGYTF
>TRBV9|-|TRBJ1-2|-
TGTGCCAGCAGCGAGGATCCGGGAGACCGGACGGGCTATGGCTACACCTTC
CASSEDPGDRTGYGYTF